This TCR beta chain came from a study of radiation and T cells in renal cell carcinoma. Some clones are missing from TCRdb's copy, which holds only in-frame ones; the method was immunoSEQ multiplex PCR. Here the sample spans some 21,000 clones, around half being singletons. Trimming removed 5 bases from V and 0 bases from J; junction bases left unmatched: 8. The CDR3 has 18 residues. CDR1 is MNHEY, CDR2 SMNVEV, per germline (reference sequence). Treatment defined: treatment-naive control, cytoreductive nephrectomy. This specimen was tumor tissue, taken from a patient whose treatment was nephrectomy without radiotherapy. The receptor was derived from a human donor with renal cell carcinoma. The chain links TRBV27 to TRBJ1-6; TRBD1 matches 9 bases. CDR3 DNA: TGTGCCAGCAGTAGAATCACAGGGGGCGTCTCCTATAATTCACCCCTCCACTTT. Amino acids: CASSRITGGVSYNSPLHF.